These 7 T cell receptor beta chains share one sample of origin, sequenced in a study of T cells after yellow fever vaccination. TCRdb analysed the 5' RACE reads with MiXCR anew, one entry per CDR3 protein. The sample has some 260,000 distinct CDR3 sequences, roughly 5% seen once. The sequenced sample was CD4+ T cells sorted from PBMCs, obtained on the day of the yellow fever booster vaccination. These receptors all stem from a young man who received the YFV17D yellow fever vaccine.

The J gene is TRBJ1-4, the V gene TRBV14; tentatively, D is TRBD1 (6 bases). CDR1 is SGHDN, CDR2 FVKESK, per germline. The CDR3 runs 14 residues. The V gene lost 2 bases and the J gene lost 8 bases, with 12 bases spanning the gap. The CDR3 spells CASSQFLGQEKLFF. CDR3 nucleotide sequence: TGTGCCAGCAGCCAATTCCTAGGACAGGAAAAACTGTTTTTT.

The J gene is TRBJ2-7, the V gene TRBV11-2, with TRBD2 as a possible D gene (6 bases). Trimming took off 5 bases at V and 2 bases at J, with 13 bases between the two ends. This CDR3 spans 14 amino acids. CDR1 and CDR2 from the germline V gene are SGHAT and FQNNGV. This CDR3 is CASSPTRGTYEQYF. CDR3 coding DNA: TGTGCCAGCAGCCCCACACGGGGGACCTACGAGCAGTACTTC.

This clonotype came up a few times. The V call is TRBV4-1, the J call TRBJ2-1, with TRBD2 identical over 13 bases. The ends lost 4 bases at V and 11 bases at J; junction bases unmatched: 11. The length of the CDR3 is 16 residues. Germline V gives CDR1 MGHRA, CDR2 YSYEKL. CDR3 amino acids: CASSLGTSGALYQQFF. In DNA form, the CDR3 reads TGCGCCAGCAGCCTCGGGACTAGCGGGGCTCTATATCAGCAGTTCTTC.

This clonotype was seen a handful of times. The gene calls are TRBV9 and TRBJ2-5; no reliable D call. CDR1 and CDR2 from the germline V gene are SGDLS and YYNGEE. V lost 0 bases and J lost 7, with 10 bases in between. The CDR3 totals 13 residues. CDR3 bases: TGTGCCAGCAGCGTAGCTCAGGACGGGACCCAGTACTTC. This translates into CASSVAQDGTQYF.

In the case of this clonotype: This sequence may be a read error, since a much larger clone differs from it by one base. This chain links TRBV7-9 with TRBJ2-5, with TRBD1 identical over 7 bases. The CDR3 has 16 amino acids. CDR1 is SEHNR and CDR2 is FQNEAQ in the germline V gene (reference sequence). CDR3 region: CSSSLLRDLGGETQYF. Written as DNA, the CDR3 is TGTTCCAGCAGCTTATTAAGGGATCTAGGGGGCGAGACCCAGTACTTC.

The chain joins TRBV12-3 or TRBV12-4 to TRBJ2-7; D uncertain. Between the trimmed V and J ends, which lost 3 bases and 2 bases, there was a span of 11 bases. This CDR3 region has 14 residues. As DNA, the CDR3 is TGTGCCAGCAGTTTGAGGAGTACAGCCTACGAGCAGTACTTC. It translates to CASSLRSTAYEQYF.

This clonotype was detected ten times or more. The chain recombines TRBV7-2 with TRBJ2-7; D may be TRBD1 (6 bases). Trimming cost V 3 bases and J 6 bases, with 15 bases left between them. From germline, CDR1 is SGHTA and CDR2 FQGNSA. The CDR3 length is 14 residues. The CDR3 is CASSFWGQSTEQYF. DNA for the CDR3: TGTGCCAGCAGCTTCTGGGGGCAAAGCACCGAGCAGTACTTC.